This TCR beta chain originates from a study of blood T cell repertoires in COVID-19. Whole-study context: The analysed material was cDNA or gDNA that came from T cells, B-cell-depleted T cells, or PBMCs.

This CDR3 spans 13 amino acids. J was trimmed by 4 bases and V by 5 bases; bases with no gene match: 3. CDR1 is SGHAT and CDR2 is FQNNGV in the germline V gene. Authors' methods: Scientists estimated how many nucleated cells there were by amplifying reference gene primers. The assay was immunoSEQ multiplex PCR, and TCRdb's table has in-frame clones only and misses some. That table supplies the V and J calls and clone size; D and trimming were determined from the DNA. This repertoire shows more than 200,000 clones, 80% to 90% found once; its top ten account for roughly 2.5%. This clone was counted a single time.

Material for sequencing was peripheral blood. This TCR was sampled from a woman aged 40 to 55 with active or convalescent COVID-19. This sequence joins TRBV11-2 and TRBJ1-2; 8 nucleotides agree with TRBD1. The CDR3 DNA reads as TGTGCCAGCAGCCGGACAGGGATCTATGGCTACACCTTC. Amino acid sequence: CASSRTGIYGYTF.